This entry lists 2 T cell receptor beta chains sequenced from one sample in a study of response to subunit inactivated influenza vaccine. TCRdb called the RT-PCR reads again in MiXCR, with one record for every CDR3 protein. The sample consists of about 530,000 distinct CDR3 sequences, around 11% of them appearing once. The material was PBMCs from blood, obtained on the day of vaccination. The source is a man aged 50 to 59 who received an inactivated influenza vaccine.

This clonotype has more than one count but fewer than ten. This chain connects TRBV29-1 to TRBJ2-5, with D possibly matching TRBD1 (6 bases). Trimming took off 4 bases at V and 5 bases at J, with 14 bases between the two ends. The CDR3 sequence is 13 residues long. Germline values: CDR1 SQVTM, CDR2 ANQGSEA. The CDR3: CSVGGHQGETQYF. Here the CDR3 DNA reads TGCAGCGTTGGGGGGCATCAGGGGGAGACCCAGTACTTC.

The chain employs TRBV20-1 and TRBJ2-4, with a weak D call TRBD2 (6 bases). There are 16 residues in the CDR3. V lost 0 bases to trimming and J lost 0 bases, with 12 bases between them. CDR1 DFQATT and CDR2 SNEGSKA come from the germline V gene (reference sequence). CDR3: CSARDQLAAAKNIQYF. The CDR3 DNA reads TGCAGTGCTAGAGATCAACTAGCTGCAGCCAAAAACATTCAGTACTTC.